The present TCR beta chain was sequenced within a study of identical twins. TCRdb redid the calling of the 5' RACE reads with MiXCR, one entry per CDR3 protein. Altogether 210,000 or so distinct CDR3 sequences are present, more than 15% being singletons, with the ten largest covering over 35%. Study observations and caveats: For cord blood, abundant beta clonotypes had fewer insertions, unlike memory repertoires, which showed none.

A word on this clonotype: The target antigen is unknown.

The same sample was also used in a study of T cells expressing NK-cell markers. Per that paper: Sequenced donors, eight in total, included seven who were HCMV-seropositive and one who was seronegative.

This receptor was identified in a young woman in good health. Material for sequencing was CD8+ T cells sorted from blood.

The CDR3 loop reads CASSRTWTEGRGPQHF. In DNA form, the CDR3 reads TGTGCCAGCAGCAGGACCTGGACAGAGGGTAGAGGACCCCAGCATTTT. This chain connects TRBV27 to TRBJ1-5, with D possibly being TRBD1 (6 bases). This CDR3 has 16 residues. The ends were cut back, 6 bases at V and 10 bases at J, with 25 bases in the middle. Looked up from germline, CDR1 is MNHEY and CDR2 is SMNVEV (reference sequence).